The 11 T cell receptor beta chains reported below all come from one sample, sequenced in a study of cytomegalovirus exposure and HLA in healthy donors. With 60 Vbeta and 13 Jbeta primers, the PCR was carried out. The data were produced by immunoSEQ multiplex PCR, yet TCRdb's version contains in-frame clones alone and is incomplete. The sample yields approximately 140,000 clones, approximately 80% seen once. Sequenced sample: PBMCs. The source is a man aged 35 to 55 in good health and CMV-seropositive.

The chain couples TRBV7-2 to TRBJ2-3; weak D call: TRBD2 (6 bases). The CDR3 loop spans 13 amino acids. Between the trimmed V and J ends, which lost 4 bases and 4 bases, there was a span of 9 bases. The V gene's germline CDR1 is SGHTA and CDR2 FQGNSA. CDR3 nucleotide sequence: TGTGCCAGCAGCTATTGGGGGGCAGATACGCAGTATTTT. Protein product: CASSYWGADTQYF.

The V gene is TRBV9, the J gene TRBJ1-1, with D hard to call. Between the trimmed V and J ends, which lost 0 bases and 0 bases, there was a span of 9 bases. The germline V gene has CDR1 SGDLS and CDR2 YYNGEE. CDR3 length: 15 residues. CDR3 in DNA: TGTGCCAGCAGCGTAGAGGCAAGCGTGAACACTGAAGCTTTCTTT. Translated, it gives CASSVEASVNTEAFF.

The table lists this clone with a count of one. CDR3 sequence reads: CASSNPAPGQGRLPEAFF. The CDR3 DNA sequence: TGCGCCAGCAGCAACCCCGCCCCGGGACAGGGGAGATTGCCTGAAGCTTTCTTT. V gene TRBV5-1 combines with J gene TRBJ1-1, with 10 bases aligning to TRBD1. The CDR3 length is 18 residues. Looked up from germline, CDR1 is SGHRS and CDR2 is YFSETQ. V lost 4 bases and J lost 6; bases outside the gene matches: 18. Supplemented by reference TRBV5-1 and TRBJ1-1, the full variable domain reads KAGVTQTPRYLIKTRGQQVTLSCSPISGHRSVSWYQQTPGQGLQFLFEYFSETQRNKGNFPGRFSGRQFSNSRSEMNVSTLELGDSALYLCASSNPAPGQGRLPEAFFGQGTRLTVV.

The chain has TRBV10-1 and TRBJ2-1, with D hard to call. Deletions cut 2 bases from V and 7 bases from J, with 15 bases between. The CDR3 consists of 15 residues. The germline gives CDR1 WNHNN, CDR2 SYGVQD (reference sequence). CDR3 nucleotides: TGCGCCAGCAGTGAGCCAAACGGGTTTCCGAATGAGCAGTTCTTC. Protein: CASSEPNGFPNEQFF.

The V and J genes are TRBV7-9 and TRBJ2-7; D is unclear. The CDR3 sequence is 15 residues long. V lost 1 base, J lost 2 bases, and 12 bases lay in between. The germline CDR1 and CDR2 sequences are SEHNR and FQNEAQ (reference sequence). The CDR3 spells CASSLGGDLAYEQYF. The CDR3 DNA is TGTGCCAGCAGCTTAGGTGGAGACTTAGCCTACGAGCAGTACTTC.

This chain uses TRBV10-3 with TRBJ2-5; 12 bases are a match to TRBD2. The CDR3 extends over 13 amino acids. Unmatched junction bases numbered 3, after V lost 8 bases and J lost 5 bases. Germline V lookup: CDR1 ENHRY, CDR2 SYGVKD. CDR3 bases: TGTGCCATCTCCGGGACTAGCGGGGAGACCCAGTACTTC. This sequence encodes CAISGTSGETQYF.

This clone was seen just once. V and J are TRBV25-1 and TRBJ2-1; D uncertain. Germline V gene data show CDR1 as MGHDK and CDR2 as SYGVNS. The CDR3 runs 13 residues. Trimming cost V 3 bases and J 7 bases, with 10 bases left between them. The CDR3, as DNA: TGTGCCAGCAGTGAGGCATCGCTGAATGAGCAGTTCTTC. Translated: CASSEASLNEQFF.

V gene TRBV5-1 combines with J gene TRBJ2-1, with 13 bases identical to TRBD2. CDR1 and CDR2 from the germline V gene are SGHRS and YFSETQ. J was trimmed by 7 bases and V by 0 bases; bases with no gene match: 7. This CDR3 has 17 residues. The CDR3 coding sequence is TGCGCCAGCAGCTTGGAGATTTCGACTAGCGGGAGGAATGAGCAGTTCTTC. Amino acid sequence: CASSLEISTSGRNEQFF.

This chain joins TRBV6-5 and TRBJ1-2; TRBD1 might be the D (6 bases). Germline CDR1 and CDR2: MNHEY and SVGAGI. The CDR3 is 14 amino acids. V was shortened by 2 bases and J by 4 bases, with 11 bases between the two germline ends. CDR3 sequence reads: CASSYTRGGYGYTF. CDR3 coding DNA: TGTGCCAGCAGTTACACCCGAGGGGGCTATGGCTACACCTTC.

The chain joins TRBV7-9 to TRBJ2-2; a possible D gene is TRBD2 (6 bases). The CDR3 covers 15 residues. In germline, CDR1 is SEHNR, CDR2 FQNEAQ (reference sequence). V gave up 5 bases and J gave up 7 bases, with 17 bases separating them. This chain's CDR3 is CASSPRTREDGELFF. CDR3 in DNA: TGTGCCAGCAGCCCCCGTACCAGGGAGGACGGGGAGCTGTTTTTT. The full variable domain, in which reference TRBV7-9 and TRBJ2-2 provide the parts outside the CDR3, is DTGVSQNPRHKITKRGQNVTFRCDPISEHNRLYWYRQTLGQGPEFLTYFQNEAQLEKSRLLSDRFSAERPKGSFSTLEIQRTEQGDSAMYLCASSPRTREDGELFFGEGSRLTVL.

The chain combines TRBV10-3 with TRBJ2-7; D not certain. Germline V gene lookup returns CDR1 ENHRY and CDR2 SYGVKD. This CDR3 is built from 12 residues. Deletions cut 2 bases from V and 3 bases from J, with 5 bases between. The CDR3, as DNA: TGTGCCATCAGTGAGGGCCTCTACGAGCAGTACTTC. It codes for CAISEGLYEQYF.